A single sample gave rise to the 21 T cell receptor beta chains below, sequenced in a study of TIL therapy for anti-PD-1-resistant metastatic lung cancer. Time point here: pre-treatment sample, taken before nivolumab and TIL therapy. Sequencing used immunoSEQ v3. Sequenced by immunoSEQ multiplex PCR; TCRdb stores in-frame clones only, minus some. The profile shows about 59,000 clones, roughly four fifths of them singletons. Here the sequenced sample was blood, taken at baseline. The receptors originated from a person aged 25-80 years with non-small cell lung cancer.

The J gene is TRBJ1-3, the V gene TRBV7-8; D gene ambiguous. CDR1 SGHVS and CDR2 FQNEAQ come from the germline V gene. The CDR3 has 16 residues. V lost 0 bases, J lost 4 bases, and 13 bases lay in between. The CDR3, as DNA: TGTGCCAGCAGCTTAGCGCTGTCCCCGTTAGGAAACACCATATATTTT. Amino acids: CASSLALSPLGNTIYF.

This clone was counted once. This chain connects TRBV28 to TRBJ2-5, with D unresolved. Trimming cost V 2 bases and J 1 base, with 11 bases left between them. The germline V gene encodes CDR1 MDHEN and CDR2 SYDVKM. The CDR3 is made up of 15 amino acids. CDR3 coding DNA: TGTGCCAGCAGTTTAGGTCAGGCATTCCAAGAGACCCAGTACTTC. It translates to CASSLGQAFQETQYF.

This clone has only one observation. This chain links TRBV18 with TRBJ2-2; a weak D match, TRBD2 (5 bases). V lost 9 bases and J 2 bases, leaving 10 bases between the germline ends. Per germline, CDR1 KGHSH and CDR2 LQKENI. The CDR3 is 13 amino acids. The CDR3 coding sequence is TGTGCCAGTGCGGACTCCAACACCGGGGAGCTGTTTTTT. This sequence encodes CASADSNTGELFF.

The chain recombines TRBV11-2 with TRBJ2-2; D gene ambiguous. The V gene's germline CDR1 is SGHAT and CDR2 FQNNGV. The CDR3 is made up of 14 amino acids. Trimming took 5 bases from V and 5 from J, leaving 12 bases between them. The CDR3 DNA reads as TGTGCCAGCAGCCCCCGACTGGGGACCGGGGAGCTGTTTTTT. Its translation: CASSPRLGTGELFF.

CDR3 residues: CASSLGGGLKETQYF. The CDR3 nucleotides are TGTGCCAGCAGCTTAGGCGGGGGTTTAAAAGAGACCCAGTACTTC. The chain links TRBV7-8 to TRBJ2-5, with TRBD2 matching 7 bases. The CDR3 loop spans 15 amino acids. The V and J ends lost 1 base and 3 bases, in that order; junction bases with no gene match: 5. Germline CDR1 and CDR2: SGHVS and FQNEAQ.

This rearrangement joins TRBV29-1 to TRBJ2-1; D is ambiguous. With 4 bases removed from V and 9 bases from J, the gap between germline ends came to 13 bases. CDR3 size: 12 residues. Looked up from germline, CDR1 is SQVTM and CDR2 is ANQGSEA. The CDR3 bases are TGCAGCGTTGCGGACCCCTCCGGTGAGCAGTTCTTC. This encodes CSVADPSGEQFF.

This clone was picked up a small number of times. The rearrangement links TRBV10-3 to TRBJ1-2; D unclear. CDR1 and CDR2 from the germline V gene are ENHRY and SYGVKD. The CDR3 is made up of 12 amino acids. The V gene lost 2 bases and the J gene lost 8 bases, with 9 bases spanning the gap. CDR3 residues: CAISEVERGYTF. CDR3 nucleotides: TGTGCCATCAGTGAGGTGGAGAGGGGCTACACCTTC.

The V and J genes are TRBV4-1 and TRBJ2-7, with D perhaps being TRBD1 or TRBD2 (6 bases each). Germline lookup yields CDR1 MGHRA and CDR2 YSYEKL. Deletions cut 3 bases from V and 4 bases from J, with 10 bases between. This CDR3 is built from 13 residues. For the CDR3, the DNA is TGCGCCAGCAGCCACCCGGGGGCGTACGAGCAGTACTTC. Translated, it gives CASSHPGAYEQYF.

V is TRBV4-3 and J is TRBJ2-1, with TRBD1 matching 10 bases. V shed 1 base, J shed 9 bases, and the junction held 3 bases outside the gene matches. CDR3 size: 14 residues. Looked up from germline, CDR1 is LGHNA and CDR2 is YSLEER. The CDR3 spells CASSQGGTGVEQFF. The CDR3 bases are TGCGCCAGCAGCCAAGGGGGGACAGGGGTTGAGCAGTTCTTC.

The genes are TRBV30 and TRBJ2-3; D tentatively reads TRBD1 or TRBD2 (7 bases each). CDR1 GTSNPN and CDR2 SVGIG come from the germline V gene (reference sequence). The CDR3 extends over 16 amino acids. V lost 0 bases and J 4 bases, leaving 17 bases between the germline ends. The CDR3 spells CAWSVKGRGGSDTQYF. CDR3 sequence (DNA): TGTGCCTGGAGTGTAAAGGGCAGGGGGGGGTCAGATACGCAGTATTTT.

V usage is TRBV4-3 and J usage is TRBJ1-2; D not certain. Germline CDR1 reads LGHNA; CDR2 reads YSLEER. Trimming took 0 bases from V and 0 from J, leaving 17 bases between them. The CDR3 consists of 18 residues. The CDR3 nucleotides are TGCGCCAGCAGCCAAGATTTGCCCCCCATGGCAGCTAACTATGGCTACACCTTC. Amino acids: CASSQDLPPMAANYGYTF.

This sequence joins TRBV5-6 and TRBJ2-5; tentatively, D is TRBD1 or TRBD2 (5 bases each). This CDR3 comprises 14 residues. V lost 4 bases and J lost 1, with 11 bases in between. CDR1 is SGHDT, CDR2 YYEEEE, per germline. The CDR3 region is CASSPGTAQETQYF. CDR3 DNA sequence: TGTGCCAGCAGCCCTGGGACCGCCCAAGAGACCCAGTACTTC.

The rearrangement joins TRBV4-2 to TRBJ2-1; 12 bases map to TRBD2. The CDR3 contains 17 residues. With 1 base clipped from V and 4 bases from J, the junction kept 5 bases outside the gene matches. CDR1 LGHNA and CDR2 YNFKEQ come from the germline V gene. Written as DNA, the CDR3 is TGTGCCAGCAGCCAAGGACTAGCGGGGGTCCCTTACAATGAGCAGTTCTTC. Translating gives CASSQGLAGVPYNEQFF.

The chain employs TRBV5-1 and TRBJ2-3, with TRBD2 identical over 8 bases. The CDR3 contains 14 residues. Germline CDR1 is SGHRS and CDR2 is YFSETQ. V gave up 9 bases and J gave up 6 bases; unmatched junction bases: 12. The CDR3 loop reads CATKKGLESDTQYF. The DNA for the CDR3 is TGCGCCACTAAGAAGGGACTAGAGTCCGATACGCAGTATTTT. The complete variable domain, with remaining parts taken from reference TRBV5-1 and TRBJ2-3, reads KAGVTQTPRYLIKTRGQQVTLSCSPISGHRSVSWYQQTPGQGLQFLFEYFSETQRNKGNFPGRFSGRQFSNSRSEMNVSTLELGDSALYLCATKKGLESDTQYFGPGTRLTVL.

The CDR3 DNA reads TGTGCCAGCACTAGACAGGGCAGCGGGAATTCACCCCTCCACTTT. This codes for CASTRQGSGNSPLHF. V and J are TRBV6-5 and TRBJ1-6, with 7 bases matching TRBD1. The germline V gene encodes CDR1 MNHEY and CDR2 SVGAGI. The CDR3 length is 15 residues. Trimming at V came to 7 bases and at J to 7 bases, leaving 10 bases not matched to a gene.

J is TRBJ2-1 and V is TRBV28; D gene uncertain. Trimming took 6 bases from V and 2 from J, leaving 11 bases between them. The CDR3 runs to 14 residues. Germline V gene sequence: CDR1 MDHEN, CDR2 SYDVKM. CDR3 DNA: TGTGCCAGCAGCCCGTTTGGTCCCTACAATGAGCAGTTCTTC. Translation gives CASSPFGPYNEQFF.

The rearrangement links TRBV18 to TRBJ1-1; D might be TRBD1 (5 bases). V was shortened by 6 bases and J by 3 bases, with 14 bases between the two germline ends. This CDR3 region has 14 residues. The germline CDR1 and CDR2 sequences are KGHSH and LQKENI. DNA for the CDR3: TGTGCCAGCTCTCCAGGGAAGGGGCACACTGAAGCTTTCTTT. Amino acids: CASSPGKGHTEAFF.

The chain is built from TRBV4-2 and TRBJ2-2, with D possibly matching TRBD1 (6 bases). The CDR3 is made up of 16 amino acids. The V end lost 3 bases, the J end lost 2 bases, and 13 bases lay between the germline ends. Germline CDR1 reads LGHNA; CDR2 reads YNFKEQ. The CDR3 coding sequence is TGTGCCAGCAGCCAGCCCCTCAGGGGAAACACCGGGGAGCTGTTTTTT. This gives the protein CASSQPLRGNTGELFF.

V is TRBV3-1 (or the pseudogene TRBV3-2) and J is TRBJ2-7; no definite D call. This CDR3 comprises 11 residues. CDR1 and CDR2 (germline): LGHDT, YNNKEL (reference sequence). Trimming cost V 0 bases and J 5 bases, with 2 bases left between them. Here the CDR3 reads CASSQENEQYF. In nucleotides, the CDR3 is TGTGCCAGCAGCCAAGAAAACGAGCAGTACTTC.

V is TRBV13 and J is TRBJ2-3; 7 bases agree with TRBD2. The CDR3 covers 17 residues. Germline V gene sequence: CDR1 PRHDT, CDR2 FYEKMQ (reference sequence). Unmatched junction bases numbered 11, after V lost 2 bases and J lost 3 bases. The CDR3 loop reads CASSLPRSGGGTDTQYF. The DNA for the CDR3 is TGTGCCAGCAGCTTACCCCGGTCCGGCGGGGGAACAGATACGCAGTATTTT.

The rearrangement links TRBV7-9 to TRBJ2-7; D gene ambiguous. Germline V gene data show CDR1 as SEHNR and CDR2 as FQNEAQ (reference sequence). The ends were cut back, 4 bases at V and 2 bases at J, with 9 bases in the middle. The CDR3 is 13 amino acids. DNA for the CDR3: TGTGCCAGCAGCTGGGCCGAAACCTACGAGCAGTACTTC. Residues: CASSWAETYEQYF.